This T cell receptor beta chain emerged from a study of T cells in Graves' hyperthyroidism and ophthalmopathy. Amplified regions were TCR beta CDR3 sequences from RNA transcripts. When the TCR CDR3 underwent first-round RT-PCR, the HTBI primer set was used. TCRdb re-called the multiplex PCR reads with MiXCR, one entry per CDR3 protein. The profile shows under 130,000 distinct CDR3 sequences, roughly 50% of them singletons. V was pared by 3 bases and J by 7 bases, with 10 bases of the junction left unmatched. The CDR3 spans 15 residues. Germline assignment: CDR1 DFQATT and CDR2 SNEGSKA (reference sequence). Uncontrolled infection, other autoimmune disease, pregnancy or lactation barred patients from enrollment. This clonotype appeared many times.

This sequence joins TRBV20-1 and TRBJ2-7; TRBD1 matches at 12 bases. The clonotype originates from a middle-aged man with Graves' hyperthyroidism. Sequencing was performed on blood. The CDR3 is CSASRPGQGAWEQYF. CDR3 nucleotides: TGCAGTGCTAGCCGCCCGGGACAGGGGGCATGGGAGCAGTACTTC.